The next 30 T cell receptor beta chains were all read from a single sample in a study of Ad26.COV2.S vaccination and SARS-CoV-2 variants. Sequencing used immunoSEQ multiplex PCR; TCRdb keeps in-frame clones, though not all of them. The profile shows around 310,000 clones, approximately 87% of them singletons. Treatment denoted: some 20 received Ad26.COV2.S at low or high dose, single or two shots; 5 received placebo; per-sample allocation not given. Specimen acquisition occurred on day 63 following the initial vaccine or placebo injection. This material consisted of peripheral blood, taken in a trial of Ad26.COV2.S vaccine versus placebo. Receptors were obtained from a person aged 18-65 years who received the Ad26.COV2.S COVID-19 vaccine or a placebo.

V usage is TRBV29-1 and J usage is TRBJ2-3; the match to TRBD2 covers 9 bases. V shed 0 bases and J 5 bases; nucleotides not matched to a gene: 9. The V gene's germline CDR1 is SQVTM and CDR2 ANQGSEA. The CDR3 has 16 amino acids. The CDR3 DNA reads TGCAGCGTTGAAGATGGATTAGCGGGAGCAGGAGATACGCAGTATTTT. It is translated as CSVEDGLAGAGDTQYF.

J is TRBJ1-1 and V is TRBV4-3; D might be TRBD1 (5 bases). The CDR3 length is 13 residues. In germline, CDR1 is LGHNA, CDR2 YSLEER. V shed 5 bases and J shed 3 bases, with 10 bases lying between them. CDR3 sequence reads: CASSVRDDTEAFF. CDR3 nucleotide sequence: TGCGCCAGCAGCGTACGGGACGACACTGAAGCTTTCTTT.

The chain links TRBV9 to TRBJ1-2, with 9 bases identical to TRBD1. The junction had 10 bases not matched to a gene; V was cut back by 3 bases and J by 10 bases. The CDR3 extends over 14 amino acids. Germline V lookup: CDR1 SGDLS, CDR2 YYNGEE. CDR3 nucleotide sequence: TGTGCCAGCAGCGCGGGAGGGACAGGGAACTTCTACACCTTC. This codes for CASSAGGTGNFYTF.

The chain links TRBV18 to TRBJ1-6; no clear D gene. Germline V gives CDR1 KGHSH, CDR2 LQKENI. Trimming took off 3 bases at V and 9 bases at J, with 15 bases between the two ends. This CDR3 comprises 15 residues. CDR3 loop: CASSPASSGPSPLHF. As DNA, the CDR3 is TGTGCCAGCTCACCTGCCAGCTCAGGACCTTCACCCCTCCACTTT.

The chain carries TRBV6-2 or TRBV6-3 and TRBJ2-7; 8 positions agree with TRBD2. This CDR3 contains 16 residues. CDR1 is MNHEY and CDR2 is SVGEGT in the germline V gene. The V and J ends lost 0 bases and 6 bases, in that order; junction bases with no gene match: 10. The CDR3 spells CASSYSGTSMMGEQYV. For the CDR3, the DNA is TGTGCCAGCAGTTACTCGGGGACTAGTATGATGGGCGAGCAGTACGTC.

The V call is TRBV18, the J call TRBJ1-2; 8 nucleotides line up with TRBD1. From germline, CDR1 is KGHSH and CDR2 LQKENI. This CDR3 is 13 amino acids long. V gave up 2 bases and J gave up 8 bases; unmatched junction bases: 4. This CDR3 reads CASSPGTGRGYTF. In DNA, the CDR3 is TGTGCCAGCTCACCAGGGACAGGCAGGGGCTACACCTTC.

J is TRBJ2-1 and V is TRBV25-1; 8 nucleotides agree with TRBD1. The CDR3 loop spans 15 amino acids. With V trimmed by 5 bases and J by 3 bases, 6 bases remained unmatched. Germline CDR1 reads MGHDK; CDR2 reads SYGVNS. The CDR3 DNA sequence: TGTGCCAGCAGTCGCGGACAGGGTTACTACAATGAGCAGTTCTTC. It translates to CASSRGQGYYNEQFF.

CDR3: CSVPGLTFDYTEAFF. The CDR3 DNA reads as TGCAGCGTCCCGGGCCTCACATTCGATTACACTGAAGCTTTCTTT. The chain uses TRBV29-1 and TRBJ1-1; D is unclear. From germline, CDR1 is SQVTM and CDR2 ANQGSEA. The CDR3 runs 15 residues. V lost 6 bases and J lost 3, with 20 bases in between. The full variable domain, in which reference TRBV29-1 and TRBJ1-1 provide the parts outside the CDR3, is SAVISQKPSRDICQRGTSLTIQCQVDSQVTMMFWYRQQPGQSLTLIATANQGSEATYESGFVIDKFPISRPNLTFSTLTVSNMSPEDSSIYLCSVPGLTFDYTEAFFGQGTRLTVV.

This chain uses TRBV19 with TRBJ2-1; perhaps TRBD2 as D (6 bases). CDR1 LNHDA and CDR2 SQIVND come from the germline V gene (reference sequence). V lost 5 bases and J lost 0, with 8 bases in between. This CDR3 has 14 residues. The CDR3 reads CASSRGNSYNEQFF. The DNA for the CDR3 is TGTGCCAGTAGTCGGGGGAACTCCTACAATGAGCAGTTCTTC.

This clone was detected only once. The V gene is TRBV20-1, the J gene TRBJ1-1; D not certain. V lost 3 bases and J lost 1, with 6 bases in between. This CDR3 region has 12 residues. Germline-derived CDR1 and CDR2 are DFQATT and SNEGSKA (reference sequence). DNA of the CDR3: TGCAGTGCTAGTCTTAGGAACACTGAAGCTTTCTTT. It yields the protein CSASLRNTEAFF.

The chain joins TRBV3-1 (or the pseudogene TRBV3-2) to TRBJ1-1; 7 positions agree with TRBD1. The CDR3 length is 14 residues. The germline gives CDR1 LGHDT, CDR2 YNNKEL (reference sequence). The V segment lost 0 bases and the J segment 5 bases; nucleotides outside the gene matches: 3. The CDR3 DNA sequence: TGTGCCAGCAGCCAAGAGATCAGGGGGACTGAAGCTTTCTTT. Protein product: CASSQEIRGTEAFF.

The CDR3 protein is CASSFGQGERVTPYEQYV. The CDR3 DNA follows: TGTGCCAGCAGCTTCGGTCAGGGCGAGCGGGTAACACCTTACGAGCAGTACGTC. This chain joins TRBV7-9 and TRBJ2-7; D may be TRBD2 (6 bases). Germline V gives CDR1 SEHNR, CDR2 FQNEAQ (reference sequence). The CDR3 length is 18 residues. V lost 3 bases and J 4 bases, leaving 25 bases between the germline ends.

V is TRBV12-3 or TRBV12-4 and J is TRBJ1-1, with no clear D. The V and J ends lost 7 bases and 3 bases respectively, with 12 bases between them. The CDR3 has 13 amino acids. The CDR3 loop reads CASKKSGDTEAFF. The CDR3 DNA reads as TGTGCCAGCAAAAAATCCGGGGACACTGAAGCTTTCTTT.

The chain joins TRBV11-2 to TRBJ1-1, with D hard to call. Germline loops: CDR1 SGHAT, CDR2 FQNNGV. Trimming left V 5 bases short and J 1 base short, with 20 bases between. The length of the CDR3 is 17 residues. In DNA, the CDR3 is TGTGCCAGCAGCCGCCTCAACTCGGTAAGGCCGAACACTGAAGCTTTCTTT. It specifies CASSRLNSVRPNTEAFF. Complete variable domain (other parts from reference TRBV11-2 and TRBJ1-1): EAGVAQSPRYKIIEKRQSVAFWCNPISGHATLYWYQQILGQGPKLLIQFQNNGVVDDSQLPKDRFSAERLKGVDSTLKIQPAKLEDSAVYLCASSRLNSVRPNTEAFFGQGTRLTVV.

The CDR3: CAWSGGTAYGYTF. The CDR3 coding sequence is TGTGCCTGGAGTGGAGGGACGGCCTATGGCTACACCTTC. The chain joins TRBV30 to TRBJ1-2, with D tentatively TRBD1 (5 bases). The CDR3 sequence is 13 residues long. The V end was cut by 1 base, the J end by 4 bases, with 10 bases between. CDR1 is GTSNPN and CDR2 is SVGIG in the germline V gene (reference sequence).

The chain is built from TRBV6-5 and TRBJ2-1; maybe TRBD2 (6 bases). Trimming stripped 6 bases from V and 4 bases from J, with 16 bases between. The germline V gene encodes CDR1 MNHEY and CDR2 SVGAGI. This CDR3 has 15 residues. CDR3 sequence: CASRDQEGTYNEQFF. Here the CDR3 DNA reads TGTGCCAGCAGGGACCAGGAAGGGACTTACAATGAGCAGTTCTTC.

This rearrangement joins TRBV7-2 to TRBJ2-5, with D unresolved. The V end was cut by 5 bases, the J end by 7 bases, with 14 bases between. Germline-derived CDR1 and CDR2 are SGHTA and FQGNSA. The CDR3 extends over 13 amino acids. Here the CDR3 reads CASSPQRVGTQYF. The CDR3 DNA follows: TGTGCCAGCAGCCCCCAACGGGTGGGGACCCAGTACTTC.

This chain uses TRBV30 with TRBJ2-6; D might be TRBD2 (6 bases). The V end lost 4 bases, the J end lost 2 bases, and 6 bases lay between the germline ends. The germline CDR1 and CDR2 sequences are GTSNPN and SVGIG (reference sequence). This CDR3 region has 13 residues. Written as DNA, the CDR3 is TGTGCCTGGACGGGGGCTGGGGCCAACGTCCTGACTTTC. It specifies CAWTGAGANVLTF.

This rearrangement joins TRBV5-8 to TRBJ1-1; no definite D call. The length of the CDR3 is 13 residues. V was trimmed by 4 bases and J by 5 bases, leaving 12 bases between them. Germline CDR1 reads SGHTS; CDR2 reads YDEGEE. The CDR3 loop is CASSPPGETEAFF. Here the CDR3 DNA reads TGTGCCAGCAGCCCCCCCGGGGAAACTGAAGCTTTCTTT.

The chain combines TRBV5-5 with TRBJ2-1, with TRBD2 matching over 7 bases. V trimming: 3 bases; J trimming: 5 bases; junction bases outside the gene matches: 8. CDR3 size: 15 residues. Germline V lookup: CDR1 SGHKS, CDR2 YYEKEE (reference sequence). The CDR3 DNA is TGTGCCAGCAGCTCCGGACTAGTTATCCACAATGAGCAGTTCTTC. Amino acids: CASSSGLVIHNEQFF.

The gene calls are TRBV27 and TRBJ1-5; tentative D call: TRBD1 (6 bases). V lost 5 bases and J lost 4, with 15 bases in between. Germline V gene lookup returns CDR1 MNHEY and CDR2 SMNVEV (reference sequence). The CDR3 extends over 15 amino acids. CDR3 amino acids: CASSKGGEGNQPQHF. CDR3 DNA: TGTGCCAGCAGTAAAGGGGGTGAGGGGAATCAGCCCCAGCATTTT.

This chain connects TRBV6-2 or TRBV6-3 to TRBJ1-1; possible D gene TRBD1, 5 bases. The CDR3 has 13 residues. In germline, CDR1 is MNHEY, CDR2 SVGEGT. Trimming stripped 2 bases from V and 3 bases from J, with 7 bases between. In nucleotides, the CDR3 is TGTGCCAGCAGTTACATGGGGGACACTGAAGCTTTCTTT. This sequence encodes CASSYMGDTEAFF.

The rearrangement joins TRBV20-1 to TRBJ2-3; no reliable D call. The CDR3 spans 10 residues. V was cut by 6 bases and J by 5 bases, with 6 bases left in between. Germline CDR1 DFQATT, CDR2 SNEGSKA (reference sequence). This CDR3 reads CSASGDTQYF. As DNA, the CDR3 is TGCAGTGCATCGGGAGATACGCAGTATTTT.

The gene calls are TRBV27 and TRBJ2-3; perhaps TRBD2 as D (6 bases). V lost 4 bases and J 0 bases, leaving 14 bases between the germline ends. The CDR3 length is 16 residues. The germline CDR1 and CDR2 sequences are MNHEY and SMNVEV (reference sequence). The CDR3 region is CASSSLAATSTDTQYF. In DNA, the CDR3 is TGTGCCAGCAGTTCCTTAGCGGCTACTAGCACAGATACGCAGTATTTT.

The chain employs TRBV7-2 and TRBJ2-6, with 8 bases aligning to TRBD1. With V trimmed by 1 base and J by 4 bases, 12 bases remained unmatched. This CDR3 is built from 19 residues. The V gene's germline CDR1 is SGHTA and CDR2 FQGNSA. The chain's CDR3 is CASSLVKIQGALGANVLTF. The CDR3 DNA reads as TGTGCCAGCAGCTTAGTAAAGATCCAGGGGGCGCTAGGGGCCAACGTCCTGACTTTC. The full variable domain, its missing parts supplied by reference TRBV7-2 and TRBJ2-6, is GAGVSQSPSNKVTEKGKDVELRCDPISGHTALYWYRQSLGQGLEFLIYFQGNSAPDKSGLPSDRFSAERTGGSVSTLTIQRTQQEDSAVYLCASSLVKIQGALGANVLTFGAGSRLTVL.

This clone turned up a few times. This rearrangement joins TRBV7-8 to TRBJ1-5; 7 bases line up with TRBD1. Germline CDR1 and CDR2: SGHVS and FQNEAQ. V was pared by 5 bases and J by 9 bases, with 13 bases of the junction left unmatched. The CDR3 extends over 15 amino acids. This chain's CDR3 is CASSGKSGTAWPQHF. DNA for the CDR3: TGTGCCAGCAGCGGAAAATCCGGGACAGCATGGCCCCAGCATTTT.

V and J are TRBV24-1 and TRBJ2-7, with D perhaps matching TRBD1 (6 bases). Germline CDR1 reads KGHDR; CDR2 reads SFDVKD. The CDR3 totals 14 residues. V was shortened by 10 bases and J by 3 bases, with 18 bases between the two germline ends. The CDR3 DNA reads as TGTGCCACTCGAAGGAACAGGGACGGCTACGAGCAGTACGTC. This gives the protein CATRRNRDGYEQYV.

The J gene is TRBJ1-1, the V gene TRBV30; D unresolved. Germline assignment: CDR1 GTSNPN and CDR2 SVGIG (reference sequence). This CDR3 is built from 15 residues. V was clipped by 0 bases and J by 0 bases, with 11 bases between them. Here the CDR3 reads CAWSVPGLLNTEAFF. CDR3 in DNA: TGTGCCTGGAGTGTACCAGGTTTGTTGAACACTGAAGCTTTCTTT.

This clone was seen a single time. The chain is built from TRBV19 and TRBJ1-1, with 8 positions matching TRBD1. V was clipped by 3 bases and J by 6 bases; unmatched bases: 6. This CDR3 spans 14 amino acids. The germline CDR1 and CDR2 sequences are LNHDA and SQIVND (reference sequence). CDR3: CASSIQGAGAEAFF. The CDR3 bases are TGTGCCAGTAGTATTCAGGGGGCAGGGGCTGAAGCTTTCTTT.

The chain combines TRBV7-8 with TRBJ2-7, with D perhaps matching TRBD1 or TRBD2 (6 bases each). From germline, CDR1 is SGHVS and CDR2 FQNEAQ. Trimming left V 1 base short and J 1 base short, with 8 bases between. The CDR3 spans 14 residues. Written as DNA, the CDR3 is TGTGCCAGCAGCTTAGAAGGGGGGTCCTACGAGCAGTACTTC. This gives the protein CASSLEGGSYEQYF.